The clone carrying this TCR beta chain was seen many times. Antigen specificity is unknown. One entry per CDR3 protein results from TCRdb running MiXCR on the 5' RACE reads. The repertoire consists of some 900,000 distinct CDR3 sequences, with approximately 13% occurring once and the leading ten covering about 1.5%. The data derive from a study of identical twins. Regarding the study as a whole: Twin-shared out-of-frame alpha sequences showed excess low generation probability.

The V gene's germline CDR1 is MNHEY and CDR2 SVGEGT. This CDR3 spans 20 amino acids. Trimming removed 8 bases from V and 0 bases from J; junction bases left unmatched: 20. The same sample was also used in a study of yellow fever vaccine responses in identical twins.

Sequencing was performed on PBMCs. V gene TRBV6-2 or TRBV6-3 combines with J gene TRBJ2-2; the match to TRBD1 covers 8 bases. The source is a woman younger than 30 in good health. CDR3: CASSHGGRQGPGSNTGELFF. The CDR3 DNA sequence: TGTGCCAGCTCTCACGGTGGGAGACAGGGGCCGGGATCGAACACCGGGGAGCTGTTTTTT.